The 25 T cell receptor beta chains listed next were all sequenced from one sample in a study of blood T cell repertoires in COVID-19. Method: immunoSEQ multiplex PCR; TCRdb's copy keeps in-frame clones and lacks some. The table shows over 300,000 clones, with 88% occurring only once. The sequencing input was PBMCs or T cells enriched from blood (not recorded which). The receptors stem from a woman aged 30 to 39 with acute COVID-19.

This sequence joins TRBV5-6 and TRBJ1-6, with D perhaps matching TRBD1 (5 bases). The V end was cut by 0 bases, the J end by 0 bases, with 13 bases between. The V gene's germline CDR1 is SGHDT and CDR2 YYEEEE. CDR3 length: 18 residues. CDR3 sequence reads: CASSLAGGRSSYNSPLHF. The CDR3 nucleotides read TGTGCCAGCAGCTTGGCCGGGGGTAGGAGCTCCTATAATTCACCCCTCCACTTT.

This chain connects TRBV28 to TRBJ2-7; TRBD1 might be the D (7 bases). Germline CDR1 is MDHEN and CDR2 is SYDVKM. This CDR3 is 16 amino acids long. V was shortened by 5 bases and J by 0 bases, with 17 bases between the two germline ends. CDR3 nucleotide sequence: TGTGCCAGCAGTCCCCGGCGGCAGGGGGGCTCCTACGAGCAGTACTTC. Translating gives CASSPRRQGGSYEQYF. Full variable domain (rest looked up from reference TRBV28 and TRBJ2-7): DVKVTQSSRYLVKRTGEKVFLECVQDMDHENMFWYRQDPGLGLRLIYFSYDVKMKEKGDIPEGYSVSREKKERFSLILESASTNQTSMYLCASSPRRQGGSYEQYFGPGTRLTVT.

The chain uses TRBV7-9 and TRBJ2-7, with 7 bases lining up with TRBD1. Germline V gene lookup returns CDR1 SEHNR and CDR2 FQNEAQ (reference sequence). V gave up 5 bases and J gave up 1 base; unmatched junction bases: 8. The CDR3 sequence is 15 residues long. The CDR3: CASSNDREGSYEQYF. Written as DNA, the CDR3 is TGTGCCAGCAGCAACGACAGGGAAGGGTCCTACGAGCAGTACTTC.

The V call is TRBV28, the J call TRBJ1-2; TRBD1 aligns across 10 bases. The germline CDR1 and CDR2 sequences are MDHEN and SYDVKM. J was trimmed by 10 bases and V by 5 bases; bases with no gene match: 10. This CDR3 spans 14 amino acids. The CDR3 coding sequence is TGTGCCAGCAGTCTCCTGGGACAGGGGTTCGCCTACACCTTC. The encoded protein is CASSLLGQGFAYTF.

V usage is TRBV12-2 and J usage is TRBJ1-1; the table calls TRBD1, which could not be checked here. TRBV12-2 is designated a pseudogene. This CDR3 contains 17 residues. The CDR3 DNA reads as TGTGCAAGTCGCTTAAATGCGACAGGGGAAGGCGGCACTGAAGCTTTCTTT. Protein sequence: CASRLNATGEGGTEAFF.

This clone appeared once. The chain employs TRBV29-1 and TRBJ2-7, with D tentatively TRBD1 (6 bases). Germline V gene data show CDR1 as SQVTM and CDR2 as ANQGSEA. The CDR3 has 13 residues. Trimming took 1 base from V and 2 from J, leaving 9 bases between them. This CDR3 is CSVEGRDTYEQYF. Here the CDR3 DNA reads TGCAGCGTTGAAGGCCGGGACACCTACGAGCAGTACTTC.

The chain carries TRBV7-8 and TRBJ2-7, with D hard to call. The CDR3 spans 14 residues. The V end lost 2 bases, the J end lost 1 base, and 9 bases lay between the germline ends. Germline V CDR1 and CDR2: SGHVS, FQNEAQ. The CDR3 DNA is TGTGCCAGCAGCTTATTTCACAGTTCCTACGAGCAGTACTTC. Its translation is CASSLFHSSYEQYF.

The rearrangement uses TRBV19 and TRBJ2-7; 9 bases match TRBD2. Trimming removed 1 base from V and 3 bases from J; junction bases left unmatched: 7. This CDR3 is 16 amino acids long. The germline gives CDR1 LNHDA, CDR2 SQIVND (reference sequence). The CDR3 here is CASSIAASGDYYEQYF. CDR3 in DNA: TGTGCCAGTAGTATAGCGGCTAGCGGGGACTACTACGAGCAGTACTTC.

This chain uses TRBV6-1 with TRBJ1-2; D might be TRBD1 (6 bases). Germline CDR1 MNHNS, CDR2 SASEGT. CDR3 length: 15 residues. Trimming shortened V by 1 base and J by 4 bases, and 13 bases separated the two germline ends. The chain's CDR3 is CASSEGQAYFYGYTF. In DNA form, the CDR3 reads TGTGCCAGCAGTGAAGGACAGGCTTATTTCTATGGCTACACCTTC.

This clone has only a few counts. V and J are TRBV15 and TRBJ1-4, with TRBD1 identical over 7 bases. With 3 bases clipped from V and 6 bases from J, the junction kept 7 bases outside the gene matches. The CDR3 is made up of 15 amino acids. Germline-derived CDR1 and CDR2 are LNHNV and YYDKDF (reference sequence). CDR3 in DNA: TGTGCCACCAGCAGCAGGGGGGATAATCATGAAAAACTGTTTTTT. As protein: CATSSRGDNHEKLFF.

The chain employs TRBV7-3 and TRBJ2-2; tentatively, D is TRBD1 (6 bases). Trimming pared 0 bases from V and 5 bases from J, leaving 22 bases between. Per germline, CDR1 SGHTA and CDR2 FQGTGA. This CDR3 region has 19 residues. The CDR3 is CASSLTASTDFQGTGELFF. CDR3 sequence (DNA): TGTGCCAGCAGCTTAACGGCTTCGACAGACTTCCAGGGGACCGGGGAGCTGTTTTTT.

The chain carries TRBV2 and TRBJ2-1; 14 bases match TRBD2. The CDR3 runs to 17 residues. The trim removed 2 bases at V and 6 bases at J, leaving 6 bases unmatched. Germline CDR1 is SNHLY and CDR2 is FYNNEI. CDR3: CASSESPTSGGVNEQFF. DNA of the CDR3: TGTGCCAGCAGTGAATCCCCGACTAGCGGGGGGGTCAATGAGCAGTTCTTC.

The V call is TRBV15, the J call TRBJ1-6; a weak D match, TRBD1 (5 bases). Germline CDR1 reads LNHNV; CDR2 reads YYDKDF (reference sequence). Trimming took off 0 bases at V and 8 bases at J, with 11 bases between the two ends. This CDR3 comprises 15 residues. DNA for the CDR3: TGTGCCACCAGCAGAGATAGGCCAGGGTATTCACCCCTCCACTTT. Protein product: CATSRDRPGYSPLHF.

This chain uses TRBV10-3 with TRBJ2-7, with D perhaps matching TRBD1 (5 bases). The ends were cut back, 7 bases at V and 5 bases at J, with 15 bases in the middle. Germline loops: CDR1 ENHRY, CDR2 SYGVKD. The CDR3 runs 13 residues. This CDR3 is CAIKTDKGDEQYF. Written as DNA, the CDR3 is TGTGCCATCAAGACGGACAAAGGGGACGAGCAGTACTTC.

A single count supports this clone. This chain connects TRBV10-3 to TRBJ1-3; D possibly corresponds to TRBD1 (6 bases). The germline V gene encodes CDR1 ENHRY and CDR2 SYGVKD. This CDR3 has 18 residues. With 2 bases removed from V and 4 bases from J, the gap between germline ends came to 21 bases. This chain's CDR3 is CAISELSGGSSTGNTIYF. The DNA of the CDR3 is TGTGCCATCAGTGAGCTGTCGGGGGGCAGTAGTACCGGAAACACCATATATTTT.

J is TRBJ2-7 and V is TRBV19; 8 nucleotides align to TRBD2. The length of the CDR3 is 14 residues. Germline CDR1 reads LNHDA; CDR2 reads SQIVND (reference sequence). Trimming at V came to 4 bases and at J to 2 bases, leaving 4 bases not matched to a gene. CDR3: CASSKAGATYEQYF. CDR3 nucleotide sequence: TGTGCCAGTAGTAAAGCGGGGGCTACCTACGAGCAGTACTTC.

This clone was recorded once. This chain uses TRBV19 with TRBJ2-2; 7 bases line up with TRBD2. Germline values: CDR1 LNHDA, CDR2 SQIVND (reference sequence). The CDR3 runs 15 residues. Trimming at V came to 5 bases and at J to 3 bases, leaving 6 bases not matched to a gene. CDR3 in amino acids: CASSFRGVDTGELFF. CDR3 bases: TGTGCCAGTAGTTTTCGGGGGGTGGACACCGGGGAGCTGTTTTTT.

This chain uses TRBV6-5 with TRBJ2-3, with D tentatively TRBD1 (5 bases). Germline V gene sequence: CDR1 MNHEY, CDR2 SVGAGI. Between the trimmed V and J ends, which lost 6 bases and 1 base, there was a span of 11 bases. The CDR3 loop spans 14 amino acids. The CDR3 bases are TGTGCCAGCAGGGGGATACAGGGCACAGATACGCAGTATTTT. Protein: CASRGIQGTDTQYF.

This clone has more than one count but fewer than ten. The J gene is TRBJ2-5, the V gene TRBV5-5; D is possibly TRBD1 (5 bases). CDR3 length: 17 amino acids. The V end was cut by 0 bases, the J end by 0 bases, with 15 bases between. CDR1 and CDR2 from the germline V gene are SGHKS and YYEKEE (reference sequence). CDR3 in amino acids: CASSLDPPRTHQETQYF. CDR3 DNA sequence: TGTGCCAGCAGCTTGGATCCTCCTAGGACACACCAAGAGACCCAGTACTTC.

With regard to this clone: The junction and the germline gene differ at one end; a read error may be behind it. The chain joins TRBV18 to TRBJ2-7, with TRBD2 identical over 14 bases. CDR1 KGHSH and CDR2 LQKENI come from the germline V gene. The CDR3 extends over 17 amino acids. CDR3 in amino acids: CASSPPGLAGVWYEQYF. The CDR3 DNA follows: TGTGCCAGCTCCCCACCGGGACTAGCGGGGGTGTGGTACGAGCAGTACTTC.

V gene TRBV10-3 combines with J gene TRBJ1-3; D uncertain. Germline CDR1 and CDR2: ENHRY and SYGVKD. V lost 11 bases, J lost 0 bases, and 20 bases lay in between. The CDR3 is made up of 16 amino acids. CDR3 amino acids: CAAGGVPLLSGNTIYF. The CDR3 DNA is TGTGCCGCGGGTGGGGTCCCCCTACTCTCTGGAAACACCATATATTTT.

The rearrangement links TRBV27 to TRBJ1-2; 11 nucleotides match TRBD1. The V segment lost 6 bases and the J segment 4 bases; nucleotides outside the gene matches: 4. Germline CDR1 is MNHEY and CDR2 is SMNVEV (reference sequence). The CDR3 is 14 amino acids. The CDR3 region has the DNA TGTGCCAGCAGGGGACAGGGGGGAGGCTATGGCTACACCTTC. This translates into CASRGQGGGYGYTF.

The J gene is TRBJ2-5, the V gene TRBV5-1; a weak D match, TRBD2 (5 bases). From germline, CDR1 is SGHRS and CDR2 YFSETQ. V lost 0 bases and J lost 5, with 14 bases in between. The length of the CDR3 is 15 residues. CDR3 region: CASSLVSGPGETQYF. As DNA, the CDR3 is TGCGCCAGCAGCTTGGTTTCCGGGCCGGGGGAGACCCAGTACTTC.

The chain carries TRBV9 and TRBJ1-2, with 8 bases matching TRBD1. The ends lost 3 bases at V and 1 base at J; junction bases unmatched: 20. Germline CDR1 SGDLS, CDR2 YYNGEE. The CDR3 consists of 20 residues. The CDR3 nucleotides are TGTGCCAGCAGCGCTGCAACCACAGGGGGTACTATTAATATTAACTATGGCTACACCTTC. This encodes CASSAATTGGTININYGYTF.

The J gene is TRBJ2-7, the V gene TRBV6-5, with D perhaps matching TRBD1 (6 bases). There are 12 residues in the CDR3. The V end lost 4 bases, the J end lost 7 bases, and 11 bases lay between the germline ends. Germline V lookup: CDR1 MNHEY, CDR2 SVGAGI. CDR3: CASSSRGEEQYF. As DNA, the CDR3 is TGTGCCAGCAGTTCCAGGGGTGAAGAGCAGTACTTC.